This TCR beta chain appears in the sequencing data of a study of T cells in localized non-small cell lung cancer. Libraries were prepared by immunoSEQ multiplex PCR; TCRdb keeps only in-frame clonotypes and omits some of them. The repertoire holds roughly 27,000 clones, with about 92% as singletons. The CDR3 sequence is 13 residues long. Germline trimming cut 1 base from V and 11 bases from J; bases unmatched to any gene: 7. Germline CDR1 is SGHTS and CDR2 is YDEGEE. The sample here was peripheral blood, taken before any cancer treatment. The chain recombines TRBV5-8 with TRBJ1-1; 8 bases align to TRBD1. This receptor was identified in a woman aged 40-70 years with stage I lung adenocarcinoma. The CDR3: CASSLRQGLTAFF. The DNA of the CDR3 is TGTGCCAGCAGCTTGCGACAGGGGTTGACGGCTTTCTTT.